This T cell receptor (beta chain) is from a study of breast tumors, draining lymph nodes, adjacent tissues. General study findings and limits: Tumor repertoires ranked between lymph nodes and nontumor tissue in diversity, with V and J gene preferences. Luminal-like breast cancer showed significantly higher tumor–nontumor repertoire similarity than basal-like. Data fit most tumor T cells coming from lymph node, expanding in tumor.

Axillary draining lymph nodes of breast cancer patients supplied the node samples. The CDR3 is 13 amino acids. The V gene lost 6 bases and the J gene lost 8 bases, with 14 bases spanning the gap. Looked up from germline, CDR1 is LNHDA and CDR2 is SQIVND (reference sequence). Each CDR3 protein is one row after TCRdb ran MiXCR on the multiplex PCR reads. The sample shows about 180,000 distinct CDR3 sequences, around a third of them seen only once. This clonotype came up many times. Its target is not known. The sample comprised axillary lymph node tissue. The clonotype originates from a female donor with breast cancer. Some clones in this sample may be carry-over from other donors' samples. The chain employs TRBV19 and TRBJ2-1; D gene unclear. In nucleotides, the CDR3 is TGTGCCAGTAGACCGGGCCCTAGGGATGAGCAGTTCTTC. Its protein product is CASRPGPRDEQFF.